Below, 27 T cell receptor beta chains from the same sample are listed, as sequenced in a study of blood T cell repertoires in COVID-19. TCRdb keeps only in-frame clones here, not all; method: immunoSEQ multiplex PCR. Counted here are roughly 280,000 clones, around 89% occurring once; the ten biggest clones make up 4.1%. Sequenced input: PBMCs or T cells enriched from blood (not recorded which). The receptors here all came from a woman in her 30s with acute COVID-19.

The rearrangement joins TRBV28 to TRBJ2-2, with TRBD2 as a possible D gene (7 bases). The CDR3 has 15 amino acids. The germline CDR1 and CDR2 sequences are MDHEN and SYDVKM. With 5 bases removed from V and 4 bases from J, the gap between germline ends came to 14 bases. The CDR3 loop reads CASSTRGASTGELFF. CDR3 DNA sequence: TGTGCCAGCAGTACCCGGGGGGCGAGCACCGGGGAGCTGTTTTTT.

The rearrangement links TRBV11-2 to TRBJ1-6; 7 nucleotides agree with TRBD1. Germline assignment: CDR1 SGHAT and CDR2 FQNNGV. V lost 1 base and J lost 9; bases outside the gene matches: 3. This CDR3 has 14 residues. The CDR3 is CASSLVGGGSPLHF. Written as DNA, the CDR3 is TGTGCCAGCAGCTTAGTAGGGGGCGGTTCACCCCTCCACTTT.

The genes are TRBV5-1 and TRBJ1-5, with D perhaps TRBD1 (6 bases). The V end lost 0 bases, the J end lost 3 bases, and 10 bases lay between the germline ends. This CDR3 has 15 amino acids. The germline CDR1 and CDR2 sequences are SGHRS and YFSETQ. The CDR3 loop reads CASSLGTDINQPQHF. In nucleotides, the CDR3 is TGCGCCAGCAGCTTGGGGACAGATATCAATCAGCCCCAGCATTTT.

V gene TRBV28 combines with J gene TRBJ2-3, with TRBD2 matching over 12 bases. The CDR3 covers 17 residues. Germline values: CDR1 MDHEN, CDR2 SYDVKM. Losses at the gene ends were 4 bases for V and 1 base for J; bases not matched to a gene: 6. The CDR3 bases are TGTGCCAGCAGTTCCCCTAGACTAGCGGGGGGCACAGATACGCAGTATTTT. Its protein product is CASSSPRLAGGTDTQYF.

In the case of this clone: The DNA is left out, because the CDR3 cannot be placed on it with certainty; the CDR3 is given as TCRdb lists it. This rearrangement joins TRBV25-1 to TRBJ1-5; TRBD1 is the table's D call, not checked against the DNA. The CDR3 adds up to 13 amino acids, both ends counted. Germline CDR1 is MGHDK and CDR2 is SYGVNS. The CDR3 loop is CASILDRGQPQHF.

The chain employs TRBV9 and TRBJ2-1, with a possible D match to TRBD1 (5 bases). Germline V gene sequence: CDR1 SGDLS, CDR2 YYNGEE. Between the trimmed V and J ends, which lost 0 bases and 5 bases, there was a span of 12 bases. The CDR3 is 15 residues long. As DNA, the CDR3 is TGTGCCAGCAGCGTAGAGGGGCAAACCCACAATGAGCAGTTCTTC. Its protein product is CASSVEGQTHNEQFF.

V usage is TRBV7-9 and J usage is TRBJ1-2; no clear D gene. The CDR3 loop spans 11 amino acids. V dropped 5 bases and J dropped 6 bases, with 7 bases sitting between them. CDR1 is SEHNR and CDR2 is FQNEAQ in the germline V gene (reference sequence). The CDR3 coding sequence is TGTGCCAGCAGCCCTAGAGATGGCTACACCTTC. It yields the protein CASSPRDGYTF.

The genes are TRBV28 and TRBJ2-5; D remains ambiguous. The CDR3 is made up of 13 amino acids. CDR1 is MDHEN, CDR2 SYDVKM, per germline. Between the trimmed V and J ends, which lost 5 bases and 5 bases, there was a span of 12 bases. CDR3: CASSPPPGETQYF. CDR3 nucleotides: TGTGCCAGCAGTCCCCCCCCAGGCGAGACCCAGTACTTC.

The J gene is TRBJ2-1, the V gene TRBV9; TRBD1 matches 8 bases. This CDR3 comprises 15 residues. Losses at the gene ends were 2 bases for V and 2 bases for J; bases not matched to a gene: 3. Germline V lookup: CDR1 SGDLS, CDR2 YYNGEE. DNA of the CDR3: TGTGCCAGCAGCGTCGACAGGGGTACCTACAATGAGCAGTTCTTC. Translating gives CASSVDRGTYNEQFF.

The CDR3 sequence: CASSSQSSGSYIYEQYF. DNA of the CDR3: TGTGCCAGCAGCTCGCAGTCTAGCGGGAGTTACATCTACGAGCAGTACTTC. This rearrangement joins TRBV7-9 to TRBJ2-7; 10 bases map to TRBD2. This CDR3 comprises 17 residues. CDR1 SEHNR and CDR2 FQNEAQ come from the germline V gene (reference sequence). The J segment lost 3 bases and the V segment lost 4 bases, leaving 12 bases of the junction unmatched.

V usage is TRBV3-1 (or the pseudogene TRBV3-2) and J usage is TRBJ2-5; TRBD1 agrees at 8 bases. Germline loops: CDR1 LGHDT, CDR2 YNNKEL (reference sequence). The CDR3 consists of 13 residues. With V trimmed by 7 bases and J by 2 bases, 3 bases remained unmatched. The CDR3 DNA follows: TGTGCCAGCACCACAGGGGGGCAAGAGACCCAGTACTTC. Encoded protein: CASTTGGQETQYF.

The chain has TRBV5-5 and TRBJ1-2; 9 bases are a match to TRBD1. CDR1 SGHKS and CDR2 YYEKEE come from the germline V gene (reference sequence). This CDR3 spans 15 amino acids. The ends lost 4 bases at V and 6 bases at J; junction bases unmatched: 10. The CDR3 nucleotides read TGTGCCAGCAGCCCCGGACAGGGGAGGGCTCATGGCTACACCTTC. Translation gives CASSPGQGRAHGYTF.

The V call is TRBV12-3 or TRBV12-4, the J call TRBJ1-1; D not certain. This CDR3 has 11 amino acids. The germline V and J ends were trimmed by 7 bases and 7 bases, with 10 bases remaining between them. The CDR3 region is CASTTGVEAFF. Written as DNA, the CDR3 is TGTGCCAGCACCACCGGGGTTGAAGCTTTCTTT.

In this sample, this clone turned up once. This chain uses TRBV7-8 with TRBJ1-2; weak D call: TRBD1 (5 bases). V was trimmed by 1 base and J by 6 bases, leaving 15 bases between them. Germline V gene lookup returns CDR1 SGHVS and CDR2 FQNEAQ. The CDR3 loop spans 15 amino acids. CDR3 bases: TGTGCCAGCAGCTTAGAGGGGACTGCGAGGAATGGCTACACCTTC. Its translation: CASSLEGTARNGYTF.

In nucleotides, the CDR3 is TGCGCCAGCAGCTTGGAACTAGCGGGAGGCAATGAGCAGTTCTTC. Protein: CASSLELAGGNEQFF. The chain recombines TRBV5-1 with TRBJ2-1; 12 bases are shared with TRBD2. The CDR3 is 15 residues long. Looked up from germline, CDR1 is SGHRS and CDR2 is YFSETQ. V gave up 0 bases and J gave up 6 bases; unmatched junction bases: 1.

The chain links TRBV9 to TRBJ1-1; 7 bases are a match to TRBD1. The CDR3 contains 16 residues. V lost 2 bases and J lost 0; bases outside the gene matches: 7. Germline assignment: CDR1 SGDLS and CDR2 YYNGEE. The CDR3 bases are TGTGCCAGCAGCGTTTTTCAGGGGGGCATGAACACTGAAGCTTTCTTT. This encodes CASSVFQGGMNTEAFF.

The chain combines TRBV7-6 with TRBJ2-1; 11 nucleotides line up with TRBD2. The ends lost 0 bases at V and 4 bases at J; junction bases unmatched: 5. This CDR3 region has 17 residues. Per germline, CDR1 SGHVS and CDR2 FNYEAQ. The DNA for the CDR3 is TGTGCCAGCAGCTTAGCGCTAGCGGGAGGACCTTACAATGAGCAGTTCTTC. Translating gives CASSLALAGGPYNEQFF.

The CDR3 DNA is TGTGCCAGCAGCTTAGACAGGGGGCAAGAGACCCAGTACTTC. This translates into CASSLDRGQETQYF. V usage is TRBV7-9 and J usage is TRBJ2-5, with 8 bases fitting TRBD1. This CDR3 has 14 residues. From germline, CDR1 is SEHNR and CDR2 FQNEAQ (reference sequence). The V gene end was trimmed by 1 base and the J gene end by 2 bases; junction bases not matched to a gene: 0.

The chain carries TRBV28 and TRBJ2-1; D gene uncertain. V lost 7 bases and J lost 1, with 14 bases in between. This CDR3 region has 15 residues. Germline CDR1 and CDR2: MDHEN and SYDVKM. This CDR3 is CASTLRLVSYNEQFF. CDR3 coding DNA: TGTGCCAGCACCCTGAGGCTGGTTTCCTACAATGAGCAGTTCTTC.

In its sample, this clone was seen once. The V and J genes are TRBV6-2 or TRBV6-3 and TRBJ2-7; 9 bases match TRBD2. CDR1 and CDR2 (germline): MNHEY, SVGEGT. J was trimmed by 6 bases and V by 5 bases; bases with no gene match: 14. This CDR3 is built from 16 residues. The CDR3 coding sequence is TGTGCCAGCAGTACAGTGGGACTAGCCGGTCTTCGCGAGCAGTACTTC. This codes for CASSTVGLAGLREQYF.

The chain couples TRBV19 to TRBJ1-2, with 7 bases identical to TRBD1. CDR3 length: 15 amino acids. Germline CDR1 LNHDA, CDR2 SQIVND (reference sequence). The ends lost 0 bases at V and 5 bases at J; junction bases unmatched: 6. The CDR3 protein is CASSIESTGPYGYTF. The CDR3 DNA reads TGTGCCAGTAGTATAGAATCGACAGGGCCTTATGGCTACACCTTC.

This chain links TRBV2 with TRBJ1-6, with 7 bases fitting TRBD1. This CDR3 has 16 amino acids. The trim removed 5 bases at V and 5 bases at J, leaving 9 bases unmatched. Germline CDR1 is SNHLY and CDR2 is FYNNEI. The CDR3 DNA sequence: TGTGCCAGCAGTCGTAGGCCTACAGGGGATAATTCACCCCTCCACTTT. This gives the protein CASSRRPTGDNSPLHF.

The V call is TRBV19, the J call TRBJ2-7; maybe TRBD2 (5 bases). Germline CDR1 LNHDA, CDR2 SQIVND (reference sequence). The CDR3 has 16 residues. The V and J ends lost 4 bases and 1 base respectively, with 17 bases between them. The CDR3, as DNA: TGTGCCAGTAGTACGGGATCCGCCAAAGGGTCCTACGAGCAGTACTTC. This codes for CASSTGSAKGSYEQYF.

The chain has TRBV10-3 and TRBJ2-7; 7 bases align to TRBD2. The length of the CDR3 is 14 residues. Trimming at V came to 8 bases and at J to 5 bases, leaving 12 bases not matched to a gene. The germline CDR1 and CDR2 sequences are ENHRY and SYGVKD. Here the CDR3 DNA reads TGTGCCATCTCAGGACGGGGGGAGTCCGACGAGCAGTACTTC. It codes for CAISGRGESDEQYF.

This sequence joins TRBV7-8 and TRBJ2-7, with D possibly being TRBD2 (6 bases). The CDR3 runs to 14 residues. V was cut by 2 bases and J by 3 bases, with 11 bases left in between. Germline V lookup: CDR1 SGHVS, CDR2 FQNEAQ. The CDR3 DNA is TGTGCCAGCAGCTTAAGCGGGTATCTCTACGAGCAGTACTTC. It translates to CASSLSGYLYEQYF.

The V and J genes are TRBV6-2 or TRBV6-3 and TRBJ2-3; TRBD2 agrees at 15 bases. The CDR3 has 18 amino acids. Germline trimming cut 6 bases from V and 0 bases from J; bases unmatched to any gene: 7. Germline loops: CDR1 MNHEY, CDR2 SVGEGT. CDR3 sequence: CASSTPGLAGGSTDTQYF. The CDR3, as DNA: TGTGCCAGCAGCACCCCGGGACTAGCGGGAGGAAGCACAGATACGCAGTATTTT.

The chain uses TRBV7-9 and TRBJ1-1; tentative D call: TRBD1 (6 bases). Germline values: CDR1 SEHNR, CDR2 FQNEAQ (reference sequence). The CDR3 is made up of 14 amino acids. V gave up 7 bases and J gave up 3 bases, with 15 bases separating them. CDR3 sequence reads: CASTIQGAYTEAFF. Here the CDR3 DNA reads TGTGCCAGCACCATACAGGGCGCGTACACTGAAGCTTTCTTT.